A single TCR beta chain is shown here with its context. Antigen unknown. Time point described: postoperative day 105 after intestinal transplantation (dayNNNN = postoperative day). Lamina propria and intraepithelial lymphocytes were released by processing graft tissue. Repertoires were generated with immunoSEQ multiplex PCR, while TCRdb's copy carries only in-frame clones and drops some. The top ten hold 6.5% to 7.5% of the sample, which has about 3,600 clones, roughly 71% seen once. CDR3 size: 13 residues. Germline CDR1 and CDR2: KGHSH and LQKENI. V was pared by 2 bases and J by 5 bases, with 0 bases of the junction left unmatched. This sample is part of a study of graft-versus-host responses after intestinal transplantation. Study-wide results and limits: Early HvG declines after transplant were associated with peak circulating GvH clone levels.

V and J are TRBV18 and TRBJ2-7; 10 bases are a match to TRBD1. The TCR comes from a human patient who received an intestinal transplant, so some T cells may come from the graft donor. The specimen comprised ileum tissue, sampled 105 days after intestinal transplantation. The DNA for the CDR3 is TGTGCCAGCTCACCAGGACAGGGGGACGAGCAGTACTTC. Protein: CASSPGQGDEQYF.